Listed below are T cell receptor beta chains from one sample, sequenced in a study of blood T cell repertoires in COVID-19. Measured with immunoSEQ multiplex PCR; TCRdb has only the in-frame clones, and not every one. The table lists roughly 87,000 clones, approximately 83% of them singletons. The material sequenced was peripheral blood. Receptors were obtained from a woman aged 70-85 years with acute or convalescent COVID-19. Both conserved end residues are part of each CDR3. A D gene is named only where the DNA matches it firmly. Clone sizes are given selectively: once, few, many, or a class where the clone is expanded.

v_gene	j_gene	d_gene	len	abundance	CDR3nt	CDR3aa
TRBV19	TRBJ2-1	TRBD1	15	-	TGTGCCAGTAGCACCCTTGGATTCAACCGACAGGGGTCGTTCTTC	CASSTLGFNRQGSFF
TRBV5-1	TRBJ2-1	-	14	-	TGCGCCAGCAGCCCGGGACTCTCGGCCGATGAGCAGTTCTTC	CASSPGLSADEQFF
TRBV5-1	TRBJ2-7	-	14	-	TGCGCCAGCAGGGGGGACTTGGGGAGGTACGAGCAGTACTTC	CASRGDLGRYEQYF
TRBV5-4	TRBJ2-5	TRBD2	15	-	TGTGCCAGCAGCTTTGGGGGCGGGGGGAGCGAGACCCAGTACTTC	CASSFGGGGSETQYF
TRBV10-3	TRBJ1-1	-	12	-	TGTGCCACAAGACAGGAGAACACTGAAGCTTTCTTT	CATRQENTEAFF
TRBV6-5	TRBJ1-1	TRBD1	14	-	TGTGCCAGCACCCTTTCTGACAGGGTCACTGAAGCTTTCTTT	CASTLSDRVTEAFF
TRBV19	TRBJ1-3	TRBD1	16	-	TGTGCCAGTAGTTCCATGGGACAGGGCCTTGGAAACACCATATATTTT	CASSSMGQGLGNTIYF
TRBV5-4	TRBJ2-2	TRBD2	14	-	TGTGCCAGCAGCTTCCGGGGGGGCACCGGGGAGCTGTTTTTT	CASSFRGGTGELFF
TRBV10-3	TRBJ1-6	-	14	-	TGTGCCACCGGTGGCGGCAGGGTAGACTCACCCCTCCACTTT	CATGGGRVDSPLHF
TRBV7-3	TRBJ2-3	TRBD2	15	-	TGTGCCAGCAAACTAGCGGGATCGAGCACAGATACGCAGTATTTT	CASKLAGSSTDTQYF
TRBV19	TRBJ2-5	TRBD2	15	-	TGTGCCAGTAGTATCGGGACTAGCGGGGGTGCGACCCAGTACTTC	CASSIGTSGGATQYF
TRBV27	TRBJ1-4	TRBD1	15	-	TGTGCCAGCAGGATTCAGGGGGCGGGTAATGAAAAACTGTTTTTT	CASRIQGAGNEKLFF
TRBV30	TRBJ2-1	-	11	-	TGTGCCTGGAGTCTCCGGGGTTGGCAGTTCTTC	CAWSLRGWQFF
TRBV9	TRBJ2-6	-	15	-	TGTGCCAGCAGCGGCGGTTCTGGAGGGGCCAACGTCCTGACTTTC	CASSGGSGGANVLTF
TRBV19	TRBJ1-2	TRBD1	13	many	TGTGCCAGTAGTGAACAGGGGTACTATGGCTACACCTTC	CASSEQGYYGYTF
TRBV7-5	TRBJ2-4	-	17	-	TGTGTCAGAAGCTTAGGTGACGGGGTTAGCCGGGGGTACATTCAGTACTTC	CVRSLGDGVSRGYIQYF